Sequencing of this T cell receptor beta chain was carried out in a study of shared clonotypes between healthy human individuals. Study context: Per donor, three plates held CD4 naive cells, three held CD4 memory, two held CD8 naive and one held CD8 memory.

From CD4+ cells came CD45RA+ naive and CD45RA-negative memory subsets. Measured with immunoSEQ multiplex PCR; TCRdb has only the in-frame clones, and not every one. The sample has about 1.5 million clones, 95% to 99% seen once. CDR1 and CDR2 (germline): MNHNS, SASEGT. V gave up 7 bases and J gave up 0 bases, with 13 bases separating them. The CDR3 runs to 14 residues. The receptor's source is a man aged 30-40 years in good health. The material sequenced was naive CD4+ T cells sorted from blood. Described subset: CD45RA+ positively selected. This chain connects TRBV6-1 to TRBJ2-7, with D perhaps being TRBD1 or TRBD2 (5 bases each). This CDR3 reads CASTQGTHSYEQYF. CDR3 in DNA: TGTGCCAGCACCCAAGGGACCCACTCCTACGAGCAGTACTTC.